The T cell receptor (beta chain) under discussion was sequenced for a study of CD8 T cells in Susac syndrome. The sequenced target, TCR beta, came from blood CD8+ and CD4+ T cells. Negative isolation yielded CD4+ and CD8+ T cells, and FACS enriched TEMRA cells. As for this clonotype: Its antigen remains unidentified.

Germline V gene data show CDR1 as DFQATT and CDR2 as SNEGSKA (reference sequence). Trimming left V 3 bases short and J 5 bases short, with 10 bases between. The length of the CDR3 is 12 residues. General observations from the study: The CD4+ T cell repertoire of patients with Susac syndrome showed no detectable clonal expansion.

Random hexamers were used to reverse transcribe an amount of roughly 0.45 to 1 ug RNA. Amplification of TCR beta CDR3 by immunoSEQ multiplex PCR spanned 54 Vbeta and 13 Jbeta. TCRdb used MiXCR to reprocess the immunoSEQ multiplex PCR reads, holding one entry per CDR3 protein. The top ten clones hold about 0.14% of a sample with more than 110,000 distinct CDR3 sequences, over 90% of them seen once. The TCR sequence derives from a human donor with Susac syndrome. Sequenced material: CD4+ T cells from PBMCs. This chain joins TRBV20-1 and TRBJ1-2; D is undetermined. The CDR3 coding sequence is TGCAGTGCTAGTTTCAGGTGGTATGGCTACACCTTC. This codes for CSASFRWYGYTF.